This T cell receptor (beta chain) was retrieved from a study of CD8+ T cells in alopecia areata. Per the germline V gene, CDR1 is KGHSH and CDR2 is LQKENI. The CDR3 is 13 amino acids. V was cut by 6 bases and J by 3 bases, with 8 bases left in between. Sequencing relied on a cDNA template that was reverse transcribed from extracted RNA. Assay: immunoSEQ multiplex PCR; the TCRdb copy retains only in-frame clones and omits some. The profile shows under 250,000 clones, approximately 61% of them singletons. The sequence was collected from a human donor with alopecia areata. The chain has TRBV18 and TRBJ1-4; D gene unclear. The sequencing here drew on CD4+ T cells sorted from blood, taken at week 0. The CDR3 DNA is TGTGCCAGCTCTACGGCATCTAATGAAAAACTGTTTTTT. This encodes CASSTASNEKLFF.